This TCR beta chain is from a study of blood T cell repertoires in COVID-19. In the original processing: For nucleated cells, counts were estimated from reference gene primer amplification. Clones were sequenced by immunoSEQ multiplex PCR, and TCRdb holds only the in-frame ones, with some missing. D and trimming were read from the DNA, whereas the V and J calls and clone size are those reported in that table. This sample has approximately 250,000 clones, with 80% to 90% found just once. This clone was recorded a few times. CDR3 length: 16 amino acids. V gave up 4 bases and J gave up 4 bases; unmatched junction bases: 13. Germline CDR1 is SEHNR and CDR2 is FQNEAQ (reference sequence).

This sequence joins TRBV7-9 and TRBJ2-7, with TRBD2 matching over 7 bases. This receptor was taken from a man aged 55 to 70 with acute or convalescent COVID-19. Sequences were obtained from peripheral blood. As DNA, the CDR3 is TGTGCCAGCAGCTCCCAAGGTCGGCGGGGGAAGTACGAGCAGTACTTC. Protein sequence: CASSSQGRRGKYEQYF.